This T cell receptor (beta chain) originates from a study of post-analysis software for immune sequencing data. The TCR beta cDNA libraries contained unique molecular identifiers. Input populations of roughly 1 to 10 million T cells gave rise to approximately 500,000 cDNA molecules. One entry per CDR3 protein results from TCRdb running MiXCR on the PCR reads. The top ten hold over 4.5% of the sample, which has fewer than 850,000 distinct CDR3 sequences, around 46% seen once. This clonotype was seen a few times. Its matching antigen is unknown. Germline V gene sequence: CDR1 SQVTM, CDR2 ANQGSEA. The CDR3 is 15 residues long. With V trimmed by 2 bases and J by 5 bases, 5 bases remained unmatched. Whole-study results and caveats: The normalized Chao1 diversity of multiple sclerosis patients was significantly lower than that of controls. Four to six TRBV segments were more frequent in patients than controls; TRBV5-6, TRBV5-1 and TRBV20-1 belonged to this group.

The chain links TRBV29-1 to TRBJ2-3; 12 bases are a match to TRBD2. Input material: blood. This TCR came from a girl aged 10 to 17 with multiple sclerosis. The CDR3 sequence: CSVEPLAGGGDTQYF. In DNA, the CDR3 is TGCAGCGTTGAACCGCTAGCGGGAGGGGGAGATACGCAGTATTTT.